The entry below gives a single T cell receptor beta chain sequence along with its context. TCRdb redid the calling of the 5' RACE reads with MiXCR, one entry per CDR3 protein. The sample consists of more than 350,000 distinct CDR3 sequences, about 9.9% of them appearing once. This entry comes from a study of T cells after yellow fever vaccination. V dropped 5 bases and J dropped 5 bases, with 9 bases sitting between them. CDR3 length equals 12 residues. Germline CDR1 reads PRHDT; CDR2 reads FYEKMQ (reference sequence). The source material was PBMCs, sampled on the day of the first yellow fever vaccination. The chain carries TRBV13 and TRBJ1-2; no firm D call. The clonotype originates from a man younger than 35 who received the YFV17D yellow fever vaccine. DNA of the CDR3: TGTGCCAGCAGCCGCGTGAGTTATGGCTACACCTTC. This translates into CASSRVSYGYTF.